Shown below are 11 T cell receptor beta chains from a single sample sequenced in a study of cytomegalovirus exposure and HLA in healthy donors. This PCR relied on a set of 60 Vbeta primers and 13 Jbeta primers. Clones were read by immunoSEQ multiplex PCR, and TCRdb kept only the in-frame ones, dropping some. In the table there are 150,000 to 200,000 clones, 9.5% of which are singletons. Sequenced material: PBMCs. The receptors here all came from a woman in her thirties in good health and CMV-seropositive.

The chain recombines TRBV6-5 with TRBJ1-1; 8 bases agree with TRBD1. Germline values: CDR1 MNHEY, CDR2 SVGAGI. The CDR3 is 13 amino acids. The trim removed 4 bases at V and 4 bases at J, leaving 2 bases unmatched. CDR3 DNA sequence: TGTGCCAGCAGTTTAGACAGGGGCACTGAAGCTTTCTTT. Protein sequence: CASSLDRGTEAFF.

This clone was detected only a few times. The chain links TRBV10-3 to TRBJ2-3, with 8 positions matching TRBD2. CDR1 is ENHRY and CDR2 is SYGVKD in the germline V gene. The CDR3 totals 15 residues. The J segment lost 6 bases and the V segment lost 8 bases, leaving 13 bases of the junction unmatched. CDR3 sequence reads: CAISPRAGRADTQYF. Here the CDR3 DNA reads TGTGCCATCTCCCCGCGCGCCGGGAGGGCCGATACGCAGTATTTT.

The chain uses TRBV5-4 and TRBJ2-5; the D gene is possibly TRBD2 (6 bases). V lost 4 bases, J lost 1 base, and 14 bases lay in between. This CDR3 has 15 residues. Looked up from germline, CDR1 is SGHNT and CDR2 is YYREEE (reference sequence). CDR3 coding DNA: TGTGCCAGCAGCCCGACCGGGAGACTCCAAGAGACCCAGTACTTC. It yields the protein CASSPTGRLQETQYF.

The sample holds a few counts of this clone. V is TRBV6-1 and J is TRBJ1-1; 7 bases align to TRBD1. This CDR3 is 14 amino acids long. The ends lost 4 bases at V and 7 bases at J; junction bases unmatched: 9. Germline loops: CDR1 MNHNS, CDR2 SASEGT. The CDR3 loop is CASSVSTDRVEAFF. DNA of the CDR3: TGTGCCAGCAGTGTGTCGACCGACAGGGTTGAAGCTTTCTTT.

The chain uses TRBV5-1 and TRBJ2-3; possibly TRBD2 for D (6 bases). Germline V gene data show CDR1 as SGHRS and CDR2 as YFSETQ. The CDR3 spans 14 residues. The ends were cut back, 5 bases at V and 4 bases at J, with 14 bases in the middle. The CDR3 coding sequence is TGCGCCAGCAGATCGGGGGAAGGGGCAGATACGCAGTATTTT. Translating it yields CASRSGEGADTQYF.

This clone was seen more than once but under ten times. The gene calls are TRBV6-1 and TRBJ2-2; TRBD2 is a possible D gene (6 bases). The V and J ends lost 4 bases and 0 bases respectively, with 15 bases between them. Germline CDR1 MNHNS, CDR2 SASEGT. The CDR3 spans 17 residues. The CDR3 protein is CASSVTPGLSNTGELFF. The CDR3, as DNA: TGTGCCAGCAGTGTGACCCCGGGACTCTCGAACACCGGGGAGCTGTTTTTT.

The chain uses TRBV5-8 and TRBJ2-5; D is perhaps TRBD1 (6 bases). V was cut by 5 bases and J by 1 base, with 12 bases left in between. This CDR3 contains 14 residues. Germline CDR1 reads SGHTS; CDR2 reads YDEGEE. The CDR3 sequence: CASRTGRLQETQYF. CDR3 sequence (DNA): TGTGCCAGCAGAACAGGGCGTCTCCAAGAGACCCAGTACTTC.

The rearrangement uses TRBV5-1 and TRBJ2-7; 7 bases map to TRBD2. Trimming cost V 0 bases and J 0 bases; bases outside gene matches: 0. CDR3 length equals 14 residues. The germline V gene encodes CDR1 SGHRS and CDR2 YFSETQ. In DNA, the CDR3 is TGCGCCAGCAGCTTGGGGACTAGCTCCTACGAGCAGTACTTC. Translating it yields CASSLGTSSYEQYF.

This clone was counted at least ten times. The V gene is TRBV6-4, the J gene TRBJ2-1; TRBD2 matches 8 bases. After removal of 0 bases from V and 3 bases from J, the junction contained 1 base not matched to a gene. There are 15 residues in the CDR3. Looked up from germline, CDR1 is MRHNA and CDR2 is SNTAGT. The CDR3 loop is CASSDSGTSYNEQFF. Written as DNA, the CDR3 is TGTGCCAGCAGTGACTCCGGGACTAGCTACAATGAGCAGTTCTTC.

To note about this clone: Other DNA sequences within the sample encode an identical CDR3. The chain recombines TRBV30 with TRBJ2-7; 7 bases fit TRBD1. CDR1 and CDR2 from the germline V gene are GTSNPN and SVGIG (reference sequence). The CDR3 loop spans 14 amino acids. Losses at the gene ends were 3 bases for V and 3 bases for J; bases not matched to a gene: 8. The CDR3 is CAWSIGGVLYEQYF. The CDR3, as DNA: TGTGCCTGGAGCATAGGGGGCGTTCTCTACGAGCAGTACTTC.

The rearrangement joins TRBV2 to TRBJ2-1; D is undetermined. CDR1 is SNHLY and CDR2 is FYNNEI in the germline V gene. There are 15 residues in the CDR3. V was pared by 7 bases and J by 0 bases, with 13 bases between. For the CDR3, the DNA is TGTGCCAGCAACCCTAACCCGAGCTCCTACAATGAGCAGTTCTTC. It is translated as CASNPNPSSYNEQFF.